The present entry profiles one T cell receptor (beta chain) with its context. Other DNA sequences in this sample translate to the same CDR3. The CDR3 has 14 amino acids. The ends were cut back, 0 bases at V and 2 bases at J, with 7 bases in the middle. Germline values: CDR1 SGHNT, CDR2 YYREEE (reference sequence). All of the isolated RNA was reverse transcribed, so expressed TCRB transcripts were sequenced. Only in-frame clones appear in the TCRdb table, and some are missing; sequencing was by immunoSEQ multiplex PCR. The sample includes hundreds of thousands of clones, around 15% seen only once; the top ten take around 0.1%. This record belongs to a study of beta chain features in type 1 diabetes.

This clonotype was sampled from a man in his late teens or twenties in good health. The sequenced sample consisted of naive CD4+ T cells from blood. The chain combines TRBV5-4 with TRBJ2-3; the D is unclear. The DNA for the CDR3 is TGTGCCAGCAGCTTGGTGGCGGACACAGATACGCAGTATTTT. This sequence encodes CASSLVADTDTQYF.